Below, 18 T cell receptor beta chains from the same sample are listed, as sequenced in a study of beta chain features in type 1 diabetes. Study-level findings and limits: People with Type 1 diabetes carried modestly yet significantly shorter TCRB CDR3s in all four CD4+ subsets.

The whole isolated RNA underwent reverse transcription, so sequencing captured expressed TCRB transcripts. Only in-frame clones appear in the TCRdb table, and some are missing; sequencing was by immunoSEQ multiplex PCR. The data contain hundreds of thousands of clones, roughly 13% of them seen just once; the ten biggest clones take up around 0.04%. What these receptors recognize is not known. The material sequenced was naive CD4+ T cells from blood. These TCRs come from a man aged 18 to 30 with type 1 diabetes.

The CDR3 nucleotides read TGTGCCAGCAGCATGAATGGGGAGCAGTTCTTC. It codes for CASSMNGEQFF. J is TRBJ2-1 and V is TRBV11-3, with no clear D. In germline, CDR1 is SGHNT, CDR2 YENEEA. The CDR3 is made up of 11 amino acids. Trimming left V 5 bases short and J 10 bases short, with 9 bases between.

This clone appeared a few times. V usage is TRBV30 and J usage is TRBJ1-5; a possible D gene is TRBD1 (5 bases). The germline V and J ends were trimmed by 7 bases and 2 bases, with 18 bases remaining between them. The CDR3 has 15 amino acids. Per the germline V gene, CDR1 is GTSNPN and CDR2 is SVGIG (reference sequence). CDR3 nucleotide sequence: TGTGCCTTAGGCGGGGCACTCTTAGGCAATCAGCCCCAGCATTTT. Its protein is CALGGALLGNQPQHF.

This clone has a handful of counts. This chain links TRBV30 with TRBJ1-5; a possible D gene is TRBD1 (5 bases). The CDR3 totals 15 residues. Germline loops: CDR1 GTSNPN, CDR2 SVGIG (reference sequence). V dropped 5 bases and J dropped 0 bases, with 14 bases sitting between them. As DNA, the CDR3 is TGTGCCTGGGATCGAACAGGTTATAGCAATCAGCCCCAGCATTTT. It is translated as CAWDRTGYSNQPQHF.

As to this clone: Other DNA sequences of this sample code for an identical CDR3. The chain combines TRBV30 with TRBJ1-1; D is possibly TRBD1 (5 bases). CDR3 length: 12 amino acids. Trimming took 2 bases from V and 5 from J, leaving 9 bases between them. Germline V lookup: CDR1 GTSNPN, CDR2 SVGIG (reference sequence). The CDR3 protein is CAWSQGGTEAFF. In DNA, the CDR3 is TGTGCCTGGAGTCAGGGAGGGACTGAAGCTTTCTTT.

The chain recombines TRBV7-2 with TRBJ2-7; TRBD2 agrees at 8 bases. J lost 3 bases, V lost 4 bases, and 8 bases had no gene match. In germline, CDR1 is SGHTA, CDR2 FQGNSA. The CDR3 sequence is 15 residues long. CDR3 DNA sequence: TGTGCCAGCAGCTCCAAAGCGGCGGGGGGCTACGAGCAGTACTTC. Protein product: CASSSKAAGGYEQYF.

The sample holds a few counts of this clone. V gene TRBV15 combines with J gene TRBJ2-7, with TRBD1 matching over 8 bases. The CDR3 covers 15 residues. The V and J ends lost 5 bases and 5 bases, in that order; junction bases with no gene match: 11. Germline V CDR1 and CDR2: LNHNV, YYDKDF (reference sequence). CDR3 DNA: TGTGCCACCAGCGAACATGGACAGGGAGGCCACGAGCAGTACTTC. The encoded protein is CATSEHGQGGHEQYF.

This chain joins TRBV5-1 and TRBJ1-6; TRBD1 aligns across 11 bases. V lost 1 base, J lost 9 bases, and 6 bases stayed unmatched. The CDR3 consists of 16 residues. Germline V CDR1 and CDR2: SGHRS, YFSETQ. The DNA for the CDR3 is TGCGCCAGCAGCTTGCGGGACAGGGGGTTTGTTTCACCCCTCCACTTT. Translating it yields CASSLRDRGFVSPLHF.

The chain combines TRBV28 with TRBJ2-7, with 7 bases aligning to TRBD1. Germline CDR1 reads MDHEN; CDR2 reads SYDVKM. The trim removed 6 bases at V and 2 bases at J, leaving 4 bases unmatched. The CDR3 has 13 amino acids. This chain's CDR3 is CASRKTGPYEQYF. CDR3 nucleotide sequence: TGTGCCAGCAGGAAGACAGGGCCCTACGAGCAGTACTTC. Supplemented by reference TRBV28 and TRBJ2-7, the full variable domain reads DVKVTQSSRYLVKRTGEKVFLECVQDMDHENMFWYRQDPGLGLRLIYFSYDVKMKEKGDIPEGYSVSREKKERFSLILESASTNQTSMYLCASRKTGPYEQYFGPGTRLTVT.

This clone was seen more than once but under ten times. At one of its ends the junction is not consistent with the germline gene, which may arise from a read error. The J gene is TRBJ2-3, the V gene TRBV30; D gene uncertain. Looked up from germline, CDR1 is GTSNPN and CDR2 is SVGIG (reference sequence). The CDR3 spans 12 residues. CDR3 amino acids: CAWSVRLDKQYF. In DNA form, the CDR3 reads TGTGCCTGGAGTGTCCGGCTAGATAAGCAGTATTTT.

The CDR3 nucleotides read TGTGCCATCAGTTCGGGACTAGTAAATGAGCAGTTCTTC. Residues: CAISSGLVNEQFF. V usage is TRBV10-3 and J usage is TRBJ2-1; TRBD2 matches at 8 bases. The CDR3 runs 13 residues. CDR1 is ENHRY and CDR2 is SYGVKD in the germline V gene. Germline trimming cut 5 bases from V and 7 bases from J; bases unmatched to any gene: 4.

V usage is TRBV30 and J usage is TRBJ2-6; D may be TRBD1 (6 bases). The CDR3 spans 19 residues. The V gene's germline CDR1 is GTSNPN and CDR2 SVGIG (reference sequence). V was trimmed by 1 base and J by 0 bases, leaving 19 bases between them. The CDR3 region is CAWSAPLGVQGSGANVLTF. The CDR3 nucleotides are TGTGCCTGGAGTGCCCCCTTAGGGGTACAGGGCTCTGGGGCCAACGTCCTGACTTTC.

This rearrangement joins TRBV11-3 to TRBJ2-1, with D perhaps TRBD1 (5 bases). This CDR3 region has 15 residues. Trimming took 5 bases from V and 3 from J, leaving 14 bases between them. Germline V lookup: CDR1 SGHNT, CDR2 YENEEA. CDR3 DNA sequence: TGTGCCAGCAGCCGCGACAGATACGACTACAATGAGCAGTTCTTC. Amino acid sequence: CASSRDRYDYNEQFF.

The chain has TRBV14 and TRBJ2-2; D ambiguous. V was cut by 4 bases and J by 2 bases, with 5 bases left in between. Germline assignment: CDR1 SGHDN and CDR2 FVKESK. This CDR3 is 13 amino acids long. The DNA for the CDR3 is TGTGCCAGCAGCCTTAAAAACACCGGGGAGCTGTTTTTT. Translated, it gives CASSLKNTGELFF. The whole variable domain, filled in from reference TRBV14 and TRBJ2-2, reads EAGVTQFPSHSVIEKGQTVTLRCDPISGHDNLYWYRRVMGKEIKFLLHFVKESKQDESGMPNNRFLAERTGGTYSTLKVQPAELEDSGVYFCASSLKNTGELFFGEGSRLTVL.

V usage is TRBV4-2 and J usage is TRBJ2-6; 9 bases match TRBD1. Unmatched junction bases numbered 15, after V lost 5 bases and J lost 4 bases. The CDR3 consists of 19 residues. In germline, CDR1 is LGHNA, CDR2 YNFKEQ. The CDR3: CASSSPPGQGTDGANVLTF. As DNA, the CDR3 is TGTGCCAGCAGCTCACCGCCGGGACAGGGTACGGACGGGGCCAACGTCCTGACTTTC.

Points on this clone: Other DNA sequences from this sample encode an identical CDR3 as well. The chain couples TRBV7-9 to TRBJ2-7; the match to TRBD2 covers 12 bases. The CDR3 consists of 14 residues. V dropped 3 bases and J dropped 3; count of bases not matched to a gene: 0. Germline V gene data show CDR1 as SEHNR and CDR2 as FQNEAQ (reference sequence). The CDR3 loop is CASSLTSGSYEQYF. The CDR3 bases are TGTGCCAGCAGCTTGACTAGCGGGAGCTACGAGCAGTACTTC.

This clone has a handful of counts. The V and J genes are TRBV12-5 and TRBJ1-5; D might be TRBD1 (5 bases). The CDR3 spans 14 residues. The germline gives CDR1 LGHNT, CDR2 FRNRAP. V was trimmed by 7 bases and J by 0 bases, leaving 10 bases between them. The CDR3 coding sequence is TGTGCTAGTGCCAATCAGGGTAGCAATCAGCCCCAGCATTTT. Its protein product is CASANQGSNQPQHF.

The chain is built from TRBV4-2 and TRBJ2-1; TRBD1 agrees at 7 bases. This CDR3 spans 14 amino acids. V shed 1 base, J shed 7 bases, and the junction held 4 bases outside the gene matches. Germline V gene sequence: CDR1 LGHNA, CDR2 YNFKEQ. The CDR3 region has the DNA TGTGCCAGCAGCCAAGGGAACAGGGGAAATGAGCAGTTCTTC. Its protein is CASSQGNRGNEQFF.

The chain employs TRBV28 and TRBJ1-5; no clear D gene. Trimming pared 6 bases from V and 2 bases from J, leaving 14 bases between. Germline V gives CDR1 MDHEN, CDR2 SYDVKM. CDR3 length: 15 residues. DNA for the CDR3: TGTGCCAGCAGAGTGGGCGTCTCCGGCAATCAGCCCCAGCATTTT. Its protein is CASRVGVSGNQPQHF.